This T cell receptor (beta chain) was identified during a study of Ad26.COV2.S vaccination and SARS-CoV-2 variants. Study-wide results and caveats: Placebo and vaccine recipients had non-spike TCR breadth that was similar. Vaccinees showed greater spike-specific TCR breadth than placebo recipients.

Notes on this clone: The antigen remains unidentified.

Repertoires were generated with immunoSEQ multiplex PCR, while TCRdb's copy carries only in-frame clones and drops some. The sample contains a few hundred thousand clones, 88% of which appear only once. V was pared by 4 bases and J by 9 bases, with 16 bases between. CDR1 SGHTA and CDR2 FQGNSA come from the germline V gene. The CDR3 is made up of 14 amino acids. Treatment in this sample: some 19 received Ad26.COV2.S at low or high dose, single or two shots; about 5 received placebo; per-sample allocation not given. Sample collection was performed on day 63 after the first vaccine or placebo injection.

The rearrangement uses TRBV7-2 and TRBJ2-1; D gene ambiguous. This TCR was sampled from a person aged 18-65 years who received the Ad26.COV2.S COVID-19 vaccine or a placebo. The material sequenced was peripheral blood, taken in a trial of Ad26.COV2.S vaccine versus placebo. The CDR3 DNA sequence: TGTGCCAGCAGCTCCTCCGGTAGACCAGGTGAGCAGTTCTTC. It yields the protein CASSSSGRPGEQFF.